A selection of T cell receptor beta chains follows, all from one sample in a study of Graves' ophthalmopathy and Graves' hyperthyroidism. TCRdb independently ran MiXCR on the multiplex PCR reads; one entry per CDR3 protein. The sample has approximately 500,000 distinct CDR3 sequences, roughly 14% seen once. Sequenced material: blood. Receptors originate from a woman aged 25 to 39 with Graves' ophthalmopathy. Both conserved end residues are part of each CDR3. A D gene is named only where the DNA matches it firmly. The size field is filled for only some rows; it gives once, few, many or a size class.

CDR3 DNA	CDR3 protein	V gene	clone size	J gene	D gene
TGTGCCAGCAGCGCGGGACAGGGTCAAGGGCTCTACGAGCAGTACTTC	CASSAGQGQGLYEQYF	TRBV5-6	many	TRBJ2-7	TRBD1
TGTGCCAGCAGCTTCTCTGACAGGCTAGAAGCTTTCTTT	CASSFSDRLEAFF	TRBV7-9	many	TRBJ1-1	-
TGTGCCAGCAGCGGGACTAGCGGGAGTCGGTACGAGCAGTACTTC	CASSGTSGSRYEQYF	TRBV12-3/TRBV12-4	-	TRBJ2-7	TRBD2
TGTGCCAGCAGTTACGTGAACACCGGGGAGCTGTTTTTT	CASSYVNTGELFF	TRBV6-2/TRBV6-3	once	TRBJ2-2	-
TGTGCCAGCAGGAGGGGACAGCTCTCCTACGAGCAGTACTTC	CASRRGQLSYEQYF	TRBV27	once	TRBJ2-7	TRBD1
TGCGCCAGCAGCCATGGGGACAGGGCCGATTCACCCCTCCACTTT	CASSHGDRADSPLHF	TRBV4-1	-	TRBJ1-6	TRBD1
TGTGCCAGCAGTGCCGGACTGGTCACCCAAGAGACCCAGTACTTC	CASSAGLVTQETQYF	TRBV6-1	many	TRBJ2-5	-
TGTGCCAGCAGGGACTCGATCCTCTACGAGCAGTACTTC	CASRDSILYEQYF	TRBV28	-	TRBJ2-7	-
TGTGCCAGCAGTAGGGACTGGGGAAATGAAGCTTTCTTT	CASSRDWGNEAFF	TRBV12-3/TRBV12-4	-	TRBJ1-1	-
TGTGCCAGCAGCTTCGTAGGACATCATGAAAATGAAGAGACCCAGTACTTC	CASSFVGHHENEETQYF	TRBV13	many	TRBJ2-5	-
TGCAGTGCTAGAGGCCCGGCGGGCGATAAAACCTACGAGCAGTACTTC	CSARGPAGDKTYEQYF	TRBV20-1	many	TRBJ2-7	-
TGTGCCAGCAGCTTAGTTTCCGGGCTTGATGGCTACACCTTC	CASSLVSGLDGYTF	TRBV7-9	many	TRBJ1-2	-
TGCGCCAGCAGCTTGACTACTAGCGGGTCCAACGAGCAGTACTTC	CASSLTTSGSNEQYF	TRBV5-1	many	TRBJ2-7	TRBD2
TGTGCCAGCAGTGAGCCCTCTCTGGGGGGGGGAGGTGGCTACACCTTC	CASSEPSLGGGGGYTF	TRBV6-1	many	TRBJ1-2	-
TGTGCCTGGAGTCCCAGGGACTACGAGCAGTACTTC	CAWSPRDYEQYF	TRBV30	many	TRBJ2-7	-
TGTGCCTGGAGTGGGACATCTCAAGGCTATGGCTACACCTTC	CAWSGTSQGYGYTF	TRBV30	-	TRBJ1-2	-
TGTGCCAGTAGCCCCGGGACAGGGGGTAAAAACGAGCAGTACTTC	CASSPGTGGKNEQYF	TRBV19	many	TRBJ2-7	TRBD1
TGTGCCAGCTCACCACCGGGAAGACTAGCGCCCAACTACGAGCAGTACTTC	CASSPPGRLAPNYEQYF	TRBV18	few	TRBJ2-7	TRBD2
TGCAGCGTGAGGGGCTCTGGAAACACCATATATTTT	CSVRGSGNTIYF	TRBV20-1	many	TRBJ1-3	-
TGTGCCAGCAGCCCTCCCCCGGGACAGGGCTCCTACGAGCAGTACTTC	CASSPPPGQGSYEQYF	TRBV28	many	TRBJ2-7	TRBD1
TGTGCCAGCAGTTTTCGCTTAAAGGGGCAGCCCCAGCATTTT	CASSFRLKGQPQHF	TRBV28	many	TRBJ1-5	-
TGTGCCAGCAGCGTAGGTCCGGAGGGCAACGAGCAGTACTTC	CASSVGPEGNEQYF	TRBV9	few	TRBJ2-7	-
TGCGCCAGCAGCCAAGTTTCGACAGGGAACACTGAAGCTTTCTTT	CASSQVSTGNTEAFF	TRBV4-1	-	TRBJ1-1	-
TGTGCCAGCAGGGACTCCGGGACAGCTTACTATGGCTACACCTTC	CASRDSGTAYYGYTF	TRBV27	many	TRBJ1-2	TRBD1
TGTGCCAGCAGCCACAGGGAGACTGAAAACACCATATATTTT	CASSHRETENTIYF	TRBV6-1	many	TRBJ1-3	-
TGTACCAGCAGTTCTGGACAGCATAGATGGGAGACCCAGTACTTC	CTSSSGQHRWETQYF	TRBV6-2/TRBV6-3	-	TRBJ2-5	-
TGTGCCAGTAGTACCCAGTGGACAGGGGGCATCTACGAGCAGTACTTC	CASSTQWTGGIYEQYF	TRBV19	few	TRBJ2-7	TRBD1
TGCAGTGCTAGAGTTCTTGGTCATCAGCCCCAGCATTTT	CSARVLGHQPQHF	TRBV20-1	many	TRBJ1-5	-
TGTGCCAGCAGCCAGCTCACCAGGGTATCCGGAGCTTTCTTT	CASSQLTRVSGAFF	TRBV3-1	few	TRBJ1-1	-
TGCGCCAGCAGCTTAGACACCACCGAGCAGTACTTC	CASSLDTTEQYF	TRBV5-1	many	TRBJ2-7	-
TGTGCCAGCAGAGTTACCGGGACAGGGGGCGAGGGGAACACTGAAGCTTTCTTT	CASRVTGTGGEGNTEAFF	TRBV14	many	TRBJ1-1	TRBD1
TGTGCCAGCAGCCTTTCGGGCTATTCCTACGAGCAGTACTTC	CASSLSGYSYEQYF	TRBV7-9	many	TRBJ2-7	-
TGTGCCAGCAGCTTAGGAGGGGATTCAGAGACCCAGTACTTC	CASSLGGDSETQYF	TRBV7-3	few	TRBJ2-5	-
TGTGCCAGCAGCCCCGGGGCCCGGGGCGGGGAGCTGTTTTTT	CASSPGARGGELFF	TRBV7-8	many	TRBJ2-2	-
TGTGCCAGCAGTTTAGGTCAGGGCCCCGCTGAAGCTTTCTTT	CASSLGQGPAEAFF	TRBV12-3/TRBV12-4	many	TRBJ1-1	-
TGTGCCAGCATGATAGCGGGGGGGCCCATAGGGAATGAGCAGTTCTTC	CASMIAGGPIGNEQFF	TRBV12-3/TRBV12-4	few	TRBJ2-1	TRBD2
TGTGCCAGCAGTCCTCCTTCCCGCTCCTACGAGCAGTACTTC	CASSPPSRSYEQYF	TRBV12-3/TRBV12-4	many	TRBJ2-7	-
TGTGCCAGCAGCTTCCCCGGAGTGGAGCAGTACTTC	CASSFPGVEQYF	TRBV7-2	few	TRBJ2-7	-
TGTGCCAGCAGTTACCTACTAGAGAACGGAGAGACCCAGTACTTC	CASSYLLENGETQYF	TRBV28	many	TRBJ2-5	-
TGTGCCACCACCGGGATCCAGGAGCATACCCAGTACTTC	CATTGIQEHTQYF	TRBV2	many	TRBJ2-5	-
TGTGCCAGCAGCGAACAACCGCGAGCGAACACCGGGGAGCTGTTTTTT	CASSEQPRANTGELFF	TRBV6-4	many	TRBJ2-2	-
TGTGCCAGTAGTCCCCGAGGGGGACAGGGCCAAGAGACCCAGTACTTC	CASSPRGGQGQETQYF	TRBV19	-	TRBJ2-5	TRBD1
TGCAGTGCCCGTGGGGGGGCTGGCAATCAGCCCCAGCATTTT	CSARGGAGNQPQHF	TRBV20-1	few	TRBJ1-5	-
TGTGCCACTCGGCCGGGACCCTACGAGCAGTACTTC	CATRPGPYEQYF	TRBV10-3	many	TRBJ2-7	-
TGTGCCAGCAGCCAGGGACAGAGTAACACTGAAGCTTTCTTT	CASSQGQSNTEAFF	TRBV3-1	many	TRBJ1-1	TRBD1
TGTGCCAGCAGTGATTCAGGAGTTTATGGCTACACCTTC	CASSDSGVYGYTF	TRBV2	many	TRBJ1-2	-
TGTGCCAGCAGCCATGGGAATGGTCGGGAAGAGACCCAGTACTTC	CASSHGNGREETQYF	TRBV7-9	many	TRBJ2-5	-
TGTGCCAGTAGTATTCGTCAGGGAAAGGTCTTGGGCACTGAAGCTTTCTTT	CASSIRQGKVLGTEAFF	TRBV19	many	TRBJ1-1	-
TGTGCCAGCAGCTCTAGCGCCTCCTACGAGCAGTACTTC	CASSSSASYEQYF	TRBV27	many	TRBJ2-7	-
TGTGCCAGCAGCCTGCGGACTAGCGGGAGAGGGGGGGTCGCCGAGCAGTACTTC	CASSLRTSGRGGVAEQYF	TRBV7-8	many	TRBJ2-7	TRBD2